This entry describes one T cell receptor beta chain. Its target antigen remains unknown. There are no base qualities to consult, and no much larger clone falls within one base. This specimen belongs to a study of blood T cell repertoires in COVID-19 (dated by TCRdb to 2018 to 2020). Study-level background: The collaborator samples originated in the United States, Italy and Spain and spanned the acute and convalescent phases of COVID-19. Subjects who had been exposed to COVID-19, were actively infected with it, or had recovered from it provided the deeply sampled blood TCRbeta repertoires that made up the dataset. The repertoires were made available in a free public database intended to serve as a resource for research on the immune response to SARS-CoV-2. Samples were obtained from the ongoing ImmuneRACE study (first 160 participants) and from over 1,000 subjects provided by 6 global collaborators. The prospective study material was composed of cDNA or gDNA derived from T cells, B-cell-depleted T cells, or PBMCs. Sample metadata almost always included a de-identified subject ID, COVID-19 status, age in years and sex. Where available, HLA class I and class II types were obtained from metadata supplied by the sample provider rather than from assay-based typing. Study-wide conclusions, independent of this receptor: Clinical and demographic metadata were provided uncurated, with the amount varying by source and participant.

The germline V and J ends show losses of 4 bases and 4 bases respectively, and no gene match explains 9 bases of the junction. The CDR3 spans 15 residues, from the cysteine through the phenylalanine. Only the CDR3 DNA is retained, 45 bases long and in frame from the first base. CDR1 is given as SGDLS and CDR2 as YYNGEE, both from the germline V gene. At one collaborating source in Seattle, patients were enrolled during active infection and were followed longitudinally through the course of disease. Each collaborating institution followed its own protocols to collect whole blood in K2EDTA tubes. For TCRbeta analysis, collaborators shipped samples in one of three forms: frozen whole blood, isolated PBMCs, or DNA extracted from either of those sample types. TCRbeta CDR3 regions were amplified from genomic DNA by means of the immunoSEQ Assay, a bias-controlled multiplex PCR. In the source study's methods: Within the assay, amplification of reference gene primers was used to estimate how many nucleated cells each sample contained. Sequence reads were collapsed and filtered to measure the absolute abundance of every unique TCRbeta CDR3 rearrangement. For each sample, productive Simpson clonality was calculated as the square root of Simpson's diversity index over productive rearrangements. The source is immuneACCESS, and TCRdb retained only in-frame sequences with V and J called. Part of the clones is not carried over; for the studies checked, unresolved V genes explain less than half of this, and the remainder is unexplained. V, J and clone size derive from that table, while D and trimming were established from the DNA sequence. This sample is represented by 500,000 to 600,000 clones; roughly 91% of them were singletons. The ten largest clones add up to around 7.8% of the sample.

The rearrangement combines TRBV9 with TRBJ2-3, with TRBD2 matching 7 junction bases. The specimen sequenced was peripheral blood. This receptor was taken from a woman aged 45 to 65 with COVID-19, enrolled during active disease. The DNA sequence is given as TGTGCCAGCAGCCCAGGAGCCGGGGGGTCAGATACGCAGTATTTT. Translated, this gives CASSPGAGGSDTQYF.